Included here is one TCR beta chain sequence, with context. The antigen is undetermined. All CD3G-deficient patients showed autoimmunity, more severe in two. Regulatory (CD25-high CD127-low) and conventional (CD25-low CD127-high) CD4+ T cells were sorted separately. Primers: 52 TRBV forward and 13 TRBJ reverse. Generated by immunoSEQ multiplex PCR, the TCRdb table keeps only in-frame clones and is missing some. Seen here are some 23,000 clones, 70% to 90% observed once, and the top ten hold about 1.3%. CDR3 length: 14 amino acids. The V end lost 6 bases, the J end lost 9 bases, and 15 bases lay between the germline ends. Germline CDR1 MNHEY, CDR2 SMNVEV (reference sequence). This sample stems from a study of regulatory T cells. Study observations and caveats: In CD3G-deficient patients, conventional CD4+ T cells were enriched for hydrophobic CDR3 residues at positions 6 and 7. Regulatory T cells showed the strongest V-J pair restriction and V/J gene skewing among patient repertoires.

The sample comprised conventional CD4+ T cells sorted from blood. The chain carries TRBV27 and TRBJ1-6; no definite D call. The TCR comes from a child aged 5 to 17 with CD3G deficiency. The DNA of the CDR3 is TGTGCCAGCAGCCCCGTGAAGGGAGGTTCACCCCTCCACTTT. Protein: CASSPVKGGSPLHF.